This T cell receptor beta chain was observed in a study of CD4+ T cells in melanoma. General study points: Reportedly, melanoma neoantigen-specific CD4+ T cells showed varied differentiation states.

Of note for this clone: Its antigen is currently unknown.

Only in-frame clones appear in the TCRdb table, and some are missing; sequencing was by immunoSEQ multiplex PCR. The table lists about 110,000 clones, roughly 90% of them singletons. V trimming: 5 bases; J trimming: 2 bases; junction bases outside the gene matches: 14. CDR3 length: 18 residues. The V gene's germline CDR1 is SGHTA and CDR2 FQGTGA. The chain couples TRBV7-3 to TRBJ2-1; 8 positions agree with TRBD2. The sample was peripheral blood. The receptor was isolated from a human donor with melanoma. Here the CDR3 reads CASSPQNSGVGPYNEQFF. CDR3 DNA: TGTGCCAGCAGCCCCCAAAATAGCGGGGTCGGCCCCTACAATGAGCAGTTCTTC.